Listed below are T cell receptor beta chains from one sample, sequenced in a study of neurological immune-mediated disorders. Each CDR3 protein is one row after TCRdb ran MiXCR on the 5' RACE reads. This table has tens of thousands of distinct CDR3 sequences, about 2.5% appearing once. The sample consisted of PBMCs. These receptors came from a man in his forties or fifties with multiple sclerosis. Each CDR3 is given without its conserved first and last residue. Each record gives: V gene, clone size, CDR3 protein. A clone size is listed for some rows: how often the clone was seen (once, few, many), or a class if it is expanded.

>TRBV7-8|many
ASSLDLGFSSYEQY
>TRBV20-1|many
SARDLAGMNTEAF
>TRBV4-3|few
ASSQSRGLGAF
>TRBV5-1|many
ASSLDSSDGYEQY
>TRBV6-1|many
ASERGVGAQY
>TRBV10-3|many
AISESVGVSYNEQF
>TRBV5-1|medium-sized
ASSLDGTSVETQY
>TRBV6-5|many
ASSYLEGTGELF
>TRBV7-2|many
ASSLVVEYNEQF
>TRBV30|many
AWNRIGDEQF
>TRBV29-1|medium-sized
SVPRAGIYNEQF
>TRBV12-3/TRBV12-4|many
ASSLGGRGEQY
>TRBV2|many
ASSEQLNTEAF
>TRBV20-1|many
SAREGSGGGREQF
>TRBV2|many
ASSTLGGFTQF
>TRBV29-1|many
SVDSREAF
>TRBV7-2|many
ASSSRQTQSTDTQY
>TRBV18|many
ASSPQQQAASGNTIY
>TRBV4-1|many
ASSQERLLIKGAF
>TRBV27|many
ASSRRTRQTTNEKLF
>TRBV20-1|many
SASPGGAYNSPLH
>TRBV10-2|many
ASSPTRDTQY
>TRBV3-1|many
ASSGLAGRLGEQY
>TRBV5-1|many
ASSSWGTNTGELF
>TRBV12-3/TRBV12-4|many
ASSGDRGDQPQH
>TRBV11-3|-
ASSRDDAQPQH
>TRBV6-1|many
ASSRQISNQPQH